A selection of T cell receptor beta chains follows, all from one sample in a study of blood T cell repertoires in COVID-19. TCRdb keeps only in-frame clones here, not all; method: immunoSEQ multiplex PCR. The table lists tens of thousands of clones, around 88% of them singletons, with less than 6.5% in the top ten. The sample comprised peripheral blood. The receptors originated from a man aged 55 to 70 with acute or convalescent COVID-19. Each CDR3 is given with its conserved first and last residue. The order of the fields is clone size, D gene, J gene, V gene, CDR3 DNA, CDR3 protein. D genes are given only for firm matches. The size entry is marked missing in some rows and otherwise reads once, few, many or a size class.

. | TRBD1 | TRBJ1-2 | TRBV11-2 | TGTGCCAGCAGCGAGACAGGGGACCATGGCTACACCTTC | CASSETGDHGYTF
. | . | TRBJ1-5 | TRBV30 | TGTGCCTGGAGTGTAGGGGGGGCGGATCAGCCCCAGCATTTT | CAWSVGGADQPQHF
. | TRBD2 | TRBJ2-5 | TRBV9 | TGTGCCAGCAGCACCGGGACTAGCGGGGGAGTTGCGGAGACCCAGTACTTC | CASSTGTSGGVAETQYF
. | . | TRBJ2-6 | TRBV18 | TGTGCCAGCTCACCACGGGGCAGCGCACCCAATTCTGGGGCCAACGTCCTGACTTTC | CASSPRGSAPNSGANVLTF
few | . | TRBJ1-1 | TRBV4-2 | TGTGCCAGCAGCCAAGCCGTAATGACAGGGAACACTGAAGCTTTCTTT | CASSQAVMTGNTEAFF
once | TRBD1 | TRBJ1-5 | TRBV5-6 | TGTGCCAGCAGCTTGCGGACAGGGGGCGTTGGGGGTCAGCCCCAGCATTTT | CASSLRTGGVGGQPQHF
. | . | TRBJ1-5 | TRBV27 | TGTGCCAGCAGTTTTCGGGGAAATCGCAATCAGCCCCAGCATTTT | CASSFRGNRNQPQHF
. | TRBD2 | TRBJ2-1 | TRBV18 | TGTGCCAGCTCACCACTGCGGGGGGGCTACAATGAGCAGTTCTTC | CASSPLRGGYNEQFF
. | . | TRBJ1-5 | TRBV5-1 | TGCGCCAGCAGCTTGGGGGAGTTTCAGCCCCAGCATTTT | CASSLGEFQPQHF
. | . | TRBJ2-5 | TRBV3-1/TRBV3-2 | TGTGCCAGCAGCCAAGAGAGGCAGACCCAGTACTTC | CASSQERQTQYF
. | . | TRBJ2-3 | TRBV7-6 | TGTGCCAGCAGCTTAGGGGGCAGCCTGACTAGCACAGATACGCAGTATTTT | CASSLGGSLTSTDTQYF
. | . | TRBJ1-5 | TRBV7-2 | TGTGCCAGCAGCCCGTCGGGCACCGGGGGGTTTAGCAATCAGCCCCAGCATTTT | CASSPSGTGGFSNQPQHF
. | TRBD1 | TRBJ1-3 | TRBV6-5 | TGTGCCAGCAGGGGACAGGTACACTCTGGAAACACCATATATTTT | CASRGQVHSGNTIYF
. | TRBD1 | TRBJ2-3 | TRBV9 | TGTGCCAGCAGCGTACGGGACAGGGCTACAGATACGCAGTATTTT | CASSVRDRATDTQYF
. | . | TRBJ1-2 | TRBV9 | TGTGCCAGCAGCCTCGACAAGGACTATGGCTACACCTTC | CASSLDKDYGYTF
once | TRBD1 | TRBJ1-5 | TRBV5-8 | TGTGCCAGCAGACCCGGGACAGGGGGCAATCAGCCCCAGCATTTT | CASRPGTGGNQPQHF
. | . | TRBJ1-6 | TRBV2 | TGTGCCACGGGGGGGAGGGGAGACTCACCCCTCCACTTT | CATGGRGDSPLHF
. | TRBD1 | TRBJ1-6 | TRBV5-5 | TGTGCCAGCAGTTTAGACAGGGGGCATTCACCCCTCCACTTT | CASSLDRGHSPLHF
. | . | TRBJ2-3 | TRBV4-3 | TGCGCCAGCAGCCAATCTCTAGTGGGAGATACGCAGTATTTT | CASSQSLVGDTQYF
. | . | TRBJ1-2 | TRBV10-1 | TGCGCCAGCACGACAGGTGGCTATGGCTACACCTTC | CASTTGGYGYTF
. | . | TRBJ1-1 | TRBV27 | TGTGCCAGCAGTGGGGTGGGAGGGGTAGCTTTCTTT | CASSGVGGVAFF
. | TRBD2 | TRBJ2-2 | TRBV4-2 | TGTGCCAGCAGCCAAGAACAGGCGGGGGGGCCCGGGGAGCTGTTTTTT | CASSQEQAGGPGELFF
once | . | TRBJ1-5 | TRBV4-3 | TGCGCCAGCAGCCAGGGCCGGGACACCTACAATCAGCCCCAGCATTTT | CASSQGRDTYNQPQHF
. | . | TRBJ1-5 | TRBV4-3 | TGCGCCAGCAGATCCGACAGGAATAGCAATCAGCCCCAGCATTTT | CASRSDRNSNQPQHF
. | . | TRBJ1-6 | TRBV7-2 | TGTGCCAGCAGGGGGCAAACGAATTCACCCCTCCACTTT | CASRGQTNSPLHF
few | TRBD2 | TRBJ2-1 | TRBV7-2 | TGTGCCAGCAGCTTAGGCGGGGGGGCCTATAATGAGCAGTTCTTC | CASSLGGGAYNEQFF
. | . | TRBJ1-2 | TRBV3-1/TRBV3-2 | TGTGCCAGCAGCCAAGCGCGGGGCCCCTATGGCTACACCTTC | CASSQARGPYGYTF
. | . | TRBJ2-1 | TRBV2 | TGTGCCAGCGGCACGGACAGATACAATGAGCAGTTCTTC | CASGTDRYNEQFF
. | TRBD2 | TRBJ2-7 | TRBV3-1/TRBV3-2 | TGTGCCAGCAGCCTGGGACTATTCTACGAGCAGTACTTC | CASSLGLFYEQYF
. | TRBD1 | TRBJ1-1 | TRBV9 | TGTGCCAGCGGGACGGGACAGGGGGGAAACACTGAAGCTTTCTTT | CASGTGQGGNTEAFF
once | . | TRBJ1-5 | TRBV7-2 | TGTGCCAGCAGCGGGGGGAGCAATCAGCCCCAGCATTTT | CASSGGSNQPQHF
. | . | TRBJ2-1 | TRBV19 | TGTGCCAGTAGTATGATATCCCTAAGCTCCTACAATGAGCAGTTCTTC | CASSMISLSSYNEQFF
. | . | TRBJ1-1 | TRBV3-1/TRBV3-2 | TGTGCCAGCAGTACCGAACTCTCGGCTAGGATGAACACTGAAGCTTTCTTT | CASSTELSARMNTEAFF
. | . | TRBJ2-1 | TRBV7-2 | TGTGCCAGCAGCGCCCTTGAGCGTGTGAATGAGCAGTTCTTC | CASSALERVNEQFF
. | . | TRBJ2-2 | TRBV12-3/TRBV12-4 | TGTGCCAGCAGCCGTAGCGCCGGGGAGCTGTTTTTT | CASSRSAGELFF
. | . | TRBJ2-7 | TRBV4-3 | TGCGCCAGCAGCCAAGAACAGCATACCTACGAGCAGTACTTC | CASSQEQHTYEQYF
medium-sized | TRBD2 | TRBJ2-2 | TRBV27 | TGTGCCAGCATCCAGCGGGGGGGACCGAACACCGGGGAGCTGTTTTTT | CASIQRGGPNTGELFF
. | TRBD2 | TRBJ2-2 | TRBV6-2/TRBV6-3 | TGTGCCAGCAGCCTCAGACTAGCCGGCGGGGAGCTGTTTTTT | CASSLRLAGGELFF
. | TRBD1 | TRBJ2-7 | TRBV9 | TGTGCCAGCAGCGTAGACCCCGGGACAGGGGGAGGCGAGCAGTACTTC | CASSVDPGTGGGEQYF
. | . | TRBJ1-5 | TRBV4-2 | TGTGCCAGCAGCCAATCAACAGGGTCCGGGCAGCCCCAGCATTTT | CASSQSTGSGQPQHF
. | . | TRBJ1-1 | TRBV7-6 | TGTGCCAGCAGCCCCGGGGGGAACACTGAAGCTTTCTTT | CASSPGGNTEAFF
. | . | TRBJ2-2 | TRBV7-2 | TGTGCCAGCAGACGAAGGGGACTTACGAACACCGGGGAGCTGTTTTTT | CASRRRGLTNTGELFF
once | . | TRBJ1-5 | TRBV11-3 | TGTGCCAGCAGCTCACGGGGAGGGGGTGTCAGACAGCCCCAGCATTTT | CASSSRGGGVRQPQHF
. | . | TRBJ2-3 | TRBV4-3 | TGCGCCAGCAGCCAAGATGCAGTAGCGGACAGCACAGATACGCAGTATTTT | CASSQDAVADSTDTQYF
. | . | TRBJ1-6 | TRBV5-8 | TGTGCCAGCAGCTGGACAGCCGCAGAGTCCCTTGATTCACCCCTCCACTTT | CASSWTAAESLDSPLHF
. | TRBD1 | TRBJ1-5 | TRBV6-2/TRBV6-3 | TGTGCCAGCAGCATGGGGGGCGGGACAGGTCGCCCCCAGCATTTT | CASSMGGGTGRPQHF
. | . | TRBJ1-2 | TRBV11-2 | TGTGCCAGCAGCTCCTTACAGGCTCCCTATGGCTACACCTTC | CASSSLQAPYGYTF
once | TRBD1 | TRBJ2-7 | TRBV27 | TGTGCCAGCAGGGACAGGGGTTTCGGGGACGAGCAGTACTTC | CASRDRGFGDEQYF
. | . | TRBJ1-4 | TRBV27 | TGTGCCAGCAGTTTACGCGCAACTAATGAAAAACTGTTTTTT | CASSLRATNEKLFF
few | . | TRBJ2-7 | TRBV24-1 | TGTGCCACCAGTGTTGGCAGGGGAAGCTACGAGCAGTACTTC | CATSVGRGSYEQYF
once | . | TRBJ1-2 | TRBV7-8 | TGTGCCAGCAGCTCTGACAGCTACTTCAACTATGGCTACACCTTC | CASSSDSYFNYGYTF
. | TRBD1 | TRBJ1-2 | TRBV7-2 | TGTGCCAGCAGCCCCCCCGGGACAGGGTGGCATGGCTACACCTTC | CASSPPGTGWHGYTF
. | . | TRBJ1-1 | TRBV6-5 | TGTGCCAGCCCCCAGGAGTTCGGGGGAGGCACTGAAGCTTTCTTT | CASPQEFGGGTEAFF
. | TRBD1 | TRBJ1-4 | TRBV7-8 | TGTGCCAGCAGGCAGGACAGGGGGCTTGACGAAAAACTGTTTTTT | CASRQDRGLDEKLFF